The 3 T cell receptor beta chains below come from one sample, sequenced in a study of monozygotic twins with cystic fibrosis. Libraries were prepared by immunoSEQ multiplex PCR; TCRdb keeps only in-frame clonotypes and omits some of them. The data show some 35,000 clones, 66% seen once. The sequenced sample was blood. These TCRs come from a girl aged 5-17 years with cystic fibrosis.

This clone was seen a few times. The chain is built from TRBV28 and TRBJ1-2; tentatively, D is TRBD1 (5 bases). The germline CDR1 and CDR2 sequences are MDHEN and SYDVKM. This CDR3 comprises 14 residues. The V and J ends lost 4 bases and 5 bases respectively, with 14 bases between them. This CDR3 reads CASSWKGRGYGYTF. The CDR3 nucleotides are TGTGCCAGCAGTTGGAAGGGGCGGGGGTATGGCTACACCTTC.

This chain connects TRBV10-3 to TRBJ2-5; 7 positions match TRBD2. CDR3 length: 13 residues. Germline assignment: CDR1 ENHRY and CDR2 SYGVKD. Unmatched junction bases numbered 2, after V lost 4 bases and J lost 3 bases. The CDR3 DNA reads TGTGCCATCAGTGCGGCGGGAGAAGAGACCCAGTACTTC. Protein product: CAISAAGEETQYF.

The chain carries TRBV25-1 and TRBJ2-7, with TRBD1 matching over 8 bases. V trimming: 5 bases; J trimming: 0 bases; junction bases outside the gene matches: 3. CDR1 is MGHDK, CDR2 SYGVNS, per germline. The CDR3 contains 14 residues. The CDR3 DNA sequence: TGTGCCAGCAGTCGGGACAGGAGCTCCTACGAGCAGTACGTC. Its translation: CASSRDRSSYEQYV.